This T cell receptor beta chain was sequenced for a study of blood T cell repertoires in COVID-19. Study in general: Spain, Italy and the United States supplied samples that represented acute and convalescent COVID-19.

As processed by the authors: Estimated nucleated cell counts came from reference gene primer amplification. Generated by immunoSEQ multiplex PCR, the TCRdb table keeps only in-frame clones and is missing some. V, J and clone size are taken as reported in that table, and D and trimming were inferred from the DNA itself. The sample has over 200,000 clones, about 90% seen once. CDR1 and CDR2 (germline): MNHEY, SVGAGI. Trimming pared 6 bases from V and 3 bases from J, leaving 9 bases between. The CDR3 spans 12 residues. Participants were placed into cohorts based on the clinical history they reported. Sequenced material: PBMCs or T cells enriched from blood (not recorded which). The J gene is TRBJ2-7, the V gene TRBV6-5, with a possible D match to TRBD2 (7 bases). This TCR came from a human donor in a cohort exposed to, infected with or recovered from COVID-19 (not recorded which). The donor label of this sample is uncertain. The DNA for the CDR3 is TGTGCCAGCAGCGGGGGGCTCTACGAGCAGTACTTC. Amino acid sequence: CASSGGLYEQYF.